The TCR beta chain described here comes from a study of blood T cell repertoires in COVID-19. On the study more broadly: The United States, Italy and Spain were the sources of the acute and convalescent COVID-19 samples. T cells, B-cell-depleted T cells, or PBMCs supplied cDNA or gDNA.

The germline V and J ends were trimmed by 6 bases and 0 bases, with 12 bases remaining between them. This CDR3 region has 15 residues. The germline V gene has CDR1 LNHDA and CDR2 SQIVND (reference sequence). A single count supports this clone. Profiling relied on immunoSEQ multiplex PCR, and the TCRdb table lists in-frame clones only, not all of them. The data show roughly 140,000 clones, about 84% seen once. The material sequenced was peripheral blood. The gene calls are TRBV19 and TRBJ1-3; no reliable D call. This sequence originates from a man aged 55 to 70 with active or convalescent COVID-19. The CDR3 is CASSTPQVSGNTIYF. CDR3 DNA sequence: TGTGCCAGTAGCACCCCCCAGGTCTCTGGAAACACCATATATTTT. Based on the CDR3 plus reference TRBV19 and TRBJ1-3, the full variable domain is DGGITQSPKYLFRKEGQNVTLSCEQNLNHDAMYWYRQDPGQGLRLIYYSQIVNDFQKGDIAEGYSVSREKKESFPLTVTSAQKNPTAFYLCASSTPQVSGNTIYFGEGSWLTVV.